What follows are 27 T cell receptor beta chains derived from one specimen sequenced in a study of T cells in Graves' hyperthyroidism and ophthalmopathy. Amplified regions were TCR beta CDR3 sequences from RNA transcripts. With the HTBI primer set, the TCR CDR3 went through a first round of RT-PCR. TCRdb fed the multiplex PCR reads into MiXCR, producing one record per CDR3 protein. The repertoire holds roughly 500,000 distinct CDR3 sequences, with 24% as singletons. Source material: blood. The receptors come from a woman in her twenties or thirties with Graves' ophthalmopathy.

This clonotype was recorded many times. CDR3 loop: CASSLVTGDYEQYF. The CDR3 DNA reads as TGTGCCAGCAGTTTAGTTACAGGAGACTACGAGCAGTACTTC. The J gene is TRBJ2-7, the V gene TRBV12-3 or TRBV12-4; TRBD1 is a possible D gene (5 bases). V lost 1 base and J 3 bases, leaving 10 bases between the germline ends. The CDR3 extends over 14 amino acids.

This clonotype was observed many times. The chain couples TRBV6-1 to TRBJ2-7; perhaps TRBD2 as D (5 bases). V lost 3 bases, J lost 2 bases, and 11 bases lay in between. Germline V gives CDR1 MNHNS, CDR2 SASEGT. The CDR3 sequence is 14 residues long. CDR3 protein: CASSETTITYEQYF. The CDR3 DNA is TGTGCCAGCAGTGAGACTACTATTACCTACGAGCAGTACTTC.

This clonotype was observed at least ten times. The chain employs TRBV27 and TRBJ2-7; 8 nucleotides line up with TRBD1. Looked up from germline, CDR1 is MNHEY and CDR2 is SMNVEV (reference sequence). The CDR3 extends over 16 amino acids. Unmatched junction bases numbered 9, after V lost 5 bases and J lost 0 bases. CDR3 in DNA: TGTGCCAGCAGTCCCTCGACAGGGGATAGCTCCTACGAGCAGTACTTC. Protein: CASSPSTGDSSYEQYF.

The gene calls are TRBV13 and TRBJ2-2, with 8 positions matching TRBD2. The germline gives CDR1 PRHDT, CDR2 FYEKMQ (reference sequence). The CDR3 runs to 15 residues. V lost 5 bases, J lost 2 bases, and 4 bases stayed unmatched. CDR3 loop: CASSPGGGNTGELFF. The CDR3 DNA is TGTGCCAGCAGCCCCGGGGGGGGCAACACCGGGGAGCTGTTTTTT.

This clonotype was counted many times. The chain is built from TRBV6-2 or TRBV6-3 and TRBJ2-2, with D perhaps matching TRBD1 or TRBD2 (5 bases each). Deletions cut 5 bases from V and 6 bases from J, with 10 bases between. CDR1 and CDR2 from the germline V gene are MNHEY and SVGEGT. The CDR3 covers 13 residues. This CDR3 is CASSRGVPGELFF. CDR3 coding DNA: TGTGCCAGCAGTCGAGGGGTACCCGGGGAGCTGTTTTTT.

This clonotype was counted many times. The genes are TRBV7-2 and TRBJ2-5, with 10 bases identical to TRBD2. V lost 5 bases, J lost 2 bases, and 2 bases stayed unmatched. The germline V gene has CDR1 SGHTA and CDR2 FQGNSA. The CDR3 consists of 14 residues. CDR3 sequence reads: CASSPGLAQETQYF. As DNA, the CDR3 is TGTGCCAGCAGCCCGGGACTAGCGCAAGAGACCCAGTACTTC.

Many counts were recorded for this clonotype. The chain uses TRBV5-1 and TRBJ1-1; D ambiguous. There are 16 residues in the CDR3. V was clipped by 1 base and J by 0 bases, with 13 bases between them. Looked up from germline, CDR1 is SGHRS and CDR2 is YFSETQ. The CDR3 coding sequence is TGCGCCAGCAGCTTGATGGAGAACTCTATGAACACTGAAGCTTTCTTT. It yields the protein CASSLMENSMNTEAFF.

There are many counts of this clonotype. The chain couples TRBV20-1 to TRBJ1-1; D unresolved. This CDR3 has 12 amino acids. Looked up from germline, CDR1 is DFQATT and CDR2 is SNEGSKA (reference sequence). Trimming took 5 bases from V and 7 from J, leaving 14 bases between them. The CDR3 region is CSAEVGLGEAFF. DNA for the CDR3: TGCAGTGCTGAGGTCGGGCTAGGTGAAGCTTTCTTT.

This clonotype has just a few counts. A much larger clone is a single base away; this may be a read error. The chain couples TRBV11-1 to TRBJ2-7, with TRBD1 matching 7 bases. The CDR3 is made up of 14 amino acids. Trimming took 5 bases from V and 2 from J; bases not matched to a gene: 6. In germline, CDR1 is SGHAT, CDR2 FQDESV (reference sequence). CDR3 amino acids: CASSDTGQTYEQYF. The CDR3 region has the DNA TGTGCCAGCAGCGATACGGGACAGACCTACGAGCAGTACTTC.

V is TRBV11-3 and J is TRBJ2-5; 7 positions match TRBD1. V was pared by 1 base and J by 0 bases, with 2 bases of the junction left unmatched. Germline V gives CDR1 SGHNT, CDR2 YENEEA. This CDR3 region has 15 residues. CDR3 region: CASSLGQGDQETQYF. The CDR3 DNA sequence: TGTGCCAGCAGCTTAGGACAGGGAGACCAAGAGACCCAGTACTTC.

The rearrangement links TRBV27 to TRBJ2-5; D is undetermined. The CDR3 runs to 17 residues. Deletions cut 6 bases from V and 5 bases from J, with 25 bases between. Germline V gene sequence: CDR1 MNHEY, CDR2 SMNVEV (reference sequence). For the CDR3, the DNA is TGTGCCAGCAGCCCAAGTACCATGGTGGGATCCGGGGAGACCCAGTACTTC. Translated, it gives CASSPSTMVGSGETQYF.

The genes are TRBV7-8 and TRBJ1-5; D not certain. This CDR3 is 15 amino acids long. Per the germline V gene, CDR1 is SGHVS and CDR2 is FQNEAQ. Trimming took 7 bases from V and 9 from J, leaving 22 bases between them. CDR3 nucleotide sequence: TGTGCCAGCAATGGGGAGTTGGCAGTTGGGTCGCCCCAGCATTTT. Translation: CASNGELAVGSPQHF.

The rearrangement links TRBV6-5 to TRBJ2-5; unclear D gene. V was trimmed by 7 bases and J by 10 bases, leaving 13 bases between them. CDR1 is MNHEY and CDR2 is SVGAGI in the germline V gene. CDR3 length: 11 residues. The chain's CDR3 is CASKRGSNQYF. DNA for the CDR3: TGTGCCAGCAAGAGAGGTAGTAACCAGTACTTC.

This clonotype was detected many times. The chain is built from TRBV27 and TRBJ1-2; no clear D. CDR1 is MNHEY, CDR2 SMNVEV, per germline (reference sequence). V lost 3 bases to trimming and J lost 3 bases, with 8 bases between them. The length of the CDR3 is 13 residues. The CDR3 spells CASSFGSDYGYTF. The DNA for the CDR3 is TGTGCCAGCAGTTTCGGGTCCGACTATGGCTACACCTTC.

The rearrangement uses TRBV20-1 and TRBJ2-7, with 9 bases lining up with TRBD1. The V gene end was trimmed by 5 bases and the J gene end by 6 bases; junction bases not matched to a gene: 5. CDR3 size: 12 residues. Germline CDR1 DFQATT, CDR2 SNEGSKA (reference sequence). The CDR3 loop is CSAQQGASEQYF. The DNA for the CDR3 is TGCAGTGCTCAACAGGGGGCGAGCGAGCAGTACTTC.

The V call is TRBV3-1, the J call TRBJ2-5; D gene unclear. V was shortened by 1 base and J by 5 bases, with 11 bases between the two germline ends. Germline V lookup: CDR1 LGHDT, CDR2 YNNKEL (reference sequence). The CDR3 has 14 residues. This CDR3 reads CASSQASSLETQYF. CDR3 coding DNA: TGTGCCAGCAGCCAAGCGTCTAGTTTGGAGACCCAGTACTTC.

This clonotype was counted many times. The chain joins TRBV28 to TRBJ2-7, with 12 bases identical to TRBD1. Per the germline V gene, CDR1 is MDHEN and CDR2 is SYDVKM. J gave up 6 bases and V 6 bases, and 9 bases lay outside the gene matches. The CDR3 runs to 15 residues. CDR3 coding DNA: TGTGCCAGCAGCTCCCCCGGGACAGGGGGCGGCGAGCAGTACTTC. Protein: CASSSPGTGGGEQYF.

This clonotype was seen repeatedly, ten times or more. V gene TRBV7-8 combines with J gene TRBJ1-1; no clear D gene. There are 14 residues in the CDR3. V was cut by 5 bases and J by 10 bases, with 20 bases left in between. Germline CDR1 SGHVS, CDR2 FQNEAQ. The CDR3 loop is CASSPIGQSYGAFF. The CDR3 DNA follows: TGTGCCAGCAGCCCTATTGGGCAGTCGTACGGAGCTTTCTTT. Together with reference TRBV7-8 and TRBJ1-1, the CDR3 gives the full variable domain: GAGVSQSPRYKVAKRGQDVALRCDPISGHVSLFWYQQALGQGPEFLTYFQNEAQLDKSGLPSDRFFAERPEGSVSTLKIQRTQQEDSAVYLCASSPIGQSYGAFFGQGTRLTVV.

This clonotype was observed many times. The gene calls are TRBV12-3 or TRBV12-4 and TRBJ1-2; D gene uncertain. V lost 5 bases to trimming and J lost 8 bases, with 12 bases between them. The length of the CDR3 is 12 residues. CDR3 residues: CASSAREIGYTF. CDR3 nucleotide sequence: TGTGCCAGCAGTGCAAGAGAAATAGGCTACACCTTC.

At least ten counts were recorded for this clonotype. The junction differs from germline at one of its ends, possibly a read error. V is TRBV7-7 and J is TRBJ2-5, with TRBD1 matching 7 bases. Per the germline V gene, CDR1 is SSHAT and CDR2 is FNYEAQ (reference sequence). The CDR3 loop spans 17 amino acids. The CDR3 DNA reads as TGTGCTAGCAGCTTAGTATCGGGGACAGCGACACCAGAGACCCAGTACTTC. It specifies CASSLVSGTATPETQYF.

There are many counts of this clonotype. The chain carries TRBV2 and TRBJ1-6; D ambiguous. Germline assignment: CDR1 SNHLY and CDR2 FYNNEI. With 8 bases removed from V and 0 bases from J, the gap between germline ends came to 11 bases. The length of the CDR3 is 15 residues. CDR3 residues: CASVRESSYNSPLHF. CDR3 nucleotides: TGTGCCAGCGTTAGGGAGAGCTCCTATAATTCACCCCTCCACTTT.

The table lists this clonotype with many counts. J is TRBJ1-1 and V is TRBV30; D may be TRBD1 (5 bases). The CDR3 loop spans 15 amino acids. The germline V gene encodes CDR1 GTSNPN and CDR2 SVGIG (reference sequence). The V end lost 2 bases, the J end lost 0 bases, and 13 bases lay between the germline ends. CDR3 loop: CAWSLTRDMNTEAFF. The CDR3 DNA reads TGTGCCTGGAGTCTAACCAGGGATATGAACACTGAAGCTTTCTTT.

The sample holds one count of this clonotype. This chain links TRBV28 with TRBJ1-2; no clear D. The CDR3 is 14 amino acids. V was clipped by 4 bases and J by 7 bases, with 16 bases between them. Germline CDR1 MDHEN, CDR2 SYDVKM. CDR3 protein: CASSSPGFKIGYTF. The CDR3 DNA sequence: TGTGCCAGCAGTTCTCCCGGGTTTAAAATTGGCTACACCTTC.

V gene TRBV12-3 or TRBV12-4 combines with J gene TRBJ2-2; 8 positions match TRBD1. V lost 5 bases to trimming and J lost 3 bases; unmatched junction nucleotides: 2. CDR3 size: 14 residues. The CDR3 DNA sequence: TGTGCCAGCAGTCAGGGGGCGCACACCGGGGAGCTGTTTTTT. It is translated as CASSQGAHTGELFF.

The chain recombines TRBV6-1 with TRBJ2-5; 7 bases agree with TRBD1. Germline trimming cut 6 bases from V and 5 bases from J; bases unmatched to any gene: 9. This CDR3 is 14 amino acids long. Germline V gives CDR1 MNHNS, CDR2 SASEGT. For the CDR3, the DNA is TGTGCCAGCAGCCCTGAGGGGGCAGGGGAGACCCAGTACTTC. Translating gives CASSPEGAGETQYF.

This clonotype was counted ten times or more. The rearrangement links TRBV6-1 to TRBJ1-3, with D perhaps matching TRBD1 (6 bases). V lost 7 bases and J 7 bases, leaving 17 bases between the germline ends. The CDR3 is 14 amino acids. Germline CDR1 is MNHNS and CDR2 is SASEGT. The CDR3 DNA reads as TGTGCCAGCATGAGTTACTCAGGGGCGAACACCATATATTTT. Translating it yields CASMSYSGANTIYF.

This clonotype came up many times. The J gene is TRBJ2-5, the V gene TRBV6-1, with 8 bases matching TRBD1. J was trimmed by 6 bases and V by 11 bases; bases with no gene match: 14. The germline V gene has CDR1 MNHNS and CDR2 SASEGT. The CDR3 is made up of 14 amino acids. The CDR3 reads CAGAGTGTSKTQYF. CDR3 nucleotides: TGTGCCGGGGCCGGGACAGGAACTTCGAAGACCCAGTACTTC.